A selection of T cell receptor beta chains follows, all from one sample in a study of cytomegalovirus exposure and HLA in healthy donors. Only in-frame clones appear in the TCRdb table, and some are missing; sequencing was by immunoSEQ multiplex PCR. The sample records roughly 190,000 clones, about 12% being singletons. The sample comprised PBMCs. The receptors were sampled from a man aged 45 to 65 in good health and CMV-seropositive. Each CDR3 is given with its conserved first and last residue. D genes are given only for firm matches. A clone size is listed for some rows: how often the clone was seen (once, few, many), or a class if it is expanded.

.	TRBJ1-4	.	TRBV19	CASSVGKWEKLFF	TGTGCCAGTAGTGTCGGGAAATGGGAAAAACTGTTTTTT
few	TRBJ1-1	.	TRBV5-6	CASSLSDAGTEAFF	TGTGCCAGCAGCTTATCTGATGCGGGAACTGAAGCTTTCTTT
few	TRBJ2-3	.	TRBV19	CASSARAEADTQYF	TGTGCCAGTAGCGCCAGGGCGGAAGCAGATACGCAGTATTTT
few	TRBJ1-5	.	TRBV6-6	CASSPSGGVGQPQHF	TGTGCCAGCAGCCCCTCGGGGGGGGTCGGGCAGCCCCAGCATTTT
few	TRBJ1-1	.	TRBV10-2	CASSELQLGEAFF	TGCGCCAGCAGTGAGTTACAGCTTGGTGAAGCTTTCTTT
.	TRBJ1-4	TRBD1	TRBV5-4	CASNRDSNEKLFF	TGTGCCAGCAACCGGGACAGTAATGAAAAACTGTTTTTT
few	TRBJ1-6	.	TRBV19	CASSIPQGSGSYNSPLHF	TGTGCCAGTAGTATCCCGCAGGGTTCGGGCTCCTATAATTCACCCCTCCACTTT
.	TRBJ1-4	TRBD1	TRBV5-5	CASSPGKGAVATNEKLFF	TGTGCCAGCAGCCCAGGAAAGGGGGCCGTTGCAACTAATGAAAAACTGTTTTTT
few	TRBJ2-2	TRBD2	TRBV11-3	CASSLSGGNTGELFF	TGTGCCAGCAGCTTATCGGGAGGAAACACCGGGGAGCTGTTTTTT
.	TRBJ1-1	.	TRBV7-9	CASSLDIGVGAFF	TGTGCCAGCAGCTTAGATATCGGGGTGGGGGCTTTCTTT
few	TRBJ2-7	TRBD1	TRBV29-1	CSVVGTGSYEQYF	TGCAGCGTTGTGGGGACAGGGTCCTACGAGCAGTACTTC
.	TRBJ2-7	.	TRBV7-2	CASGGFGGEQYF	TGTGCCAGCGGGGGGTTCGGAGGCGAGCAGTACTTC
.	TRBJ1-1	.	TRBV28	CASSLSRTITEAFF	TGTGCCAGCAGTTTATCGCGGACTATTACGGAAGCTTTCTTT
.	TRBJ1-4	.	TRBV6-5	CASSYRQTNEKLFF	TGTGCCAGCAGTTATAGACAGACGAATGAAAAACTGTTTTTT
.	TRBJ1-2	TRBD1	TRBV14	CASSPDRVVGYTF	TGTGCCAGCAGCCCAGACAGGGTAGTTGGCTACACCTTC
.	TRBJ1-2	TRBD1	TRBV6-1	CASTQPGQNGYTF	TGTGCCAGCACACAACCGGGACAGAATGGCTACACCTTC
few	TRBJ2-3	.	TRBV28	CASSLLPGASTDTQYF	TGTGCCAGCAGTTTACTCCCAGGGGCAAGCACAGATACGCAGTATTTT
.	TRBJ2-3	.	TRBV14	CASSQEWASTDTQYF	TGTGCCAGCAGCCAAGAATGGGCCTCCACAGATACGCAGTATTTT
.	TRBJ1-5	TRBD1	TRBV6-5	CASTPGTGPNQPQHF	TGTGCCAGCACCCCGGGGACAGGACCAAATCAGCCCCAGCATTTT
few	TRBJ1-1	.	TRBV9	CASSFRGQNTEAFF	TGTGCCAGCAGCTTTAGAGGACAGAACACTGAAGCTTTCTTT
few	TRBJ2-2	TRBD2	TRBV7-7	CASTGLAGTGELFF	TGTGCTAGCACCGGACTAGCGGGAACCGGGGAGCTGTTTTTT
.	TRBJ2-3	.	TRBV6-5	CASRELGGVTDTQYF	TGTGCCAGCAGGGAGTTGGGCGGGGTCACAGATACGCAGTATTTT
.	TRBJ1-3	.	TRBV7-2	CASSEDSPGNTIYF	TGTGCCAGCAGCGAAGACAGCCCTGGAAACACCATATATTTT
few	TRBJ1-4	.	TRBV7-9	CASSAPAPRIEKLFF	TGTGCCAGCAGCGCGCCGGCCCCCAGGATTGAAAAACTGTTTTTT
.	TRBJ1-2	.	TRBV11-2	CASSQDRNYGYTF	TGCGCCAGCAGCCAGGACAGAAACTATGGCTACACCTTC
few	TRBJ1-2	.	TRBV6-5	CASSVDRSYGYTF	TGTGCCAGCAGCGTGGACAGATCCTATGGCTACACCTTC
few	TRBJ1-1	TRBD1	TRBV29-1	CSVGQGGTEAFF	TGCAGCGTTGGACAGGGAGGCACTGAAGCTTTCTTT
few	TRBJ1-2	TRBD1	TRBV7-8	CASSSRDRNYGYTF	TGTGCCAGCAGCTCACGGGACAGGAACTATGGCTACACCTTC
few	TRBJ1-5	.	TRBV19	CASSDGYSQPQHF	TGTGCCAGTAGCGACGGGTATAGTCAGCCCCAGCATTTT
few	TRBJ1-5	TRBD1	TRBV7-9	CASSATGQSQPQHF	TGTGCCAGCAGCGCGACAGGGCAGAGCCAGCCCCAGCATTTT
few	TRBJ1-1	TRBD1	TRBV5-6	CASSLTQTGRGNTEAFF	TGTGCCAGCAGCTTGACTCAGACAGGGAGAGGTAACACTGAAGCTTTCTTT
.	TRBJ2-3	TRBD1	TRBV2	CASRGQGISRTQYF	TGTGCCAGCAGGGGACAGGGCATAAGTCGAACGCAGTATTTT
.	TRBJ1-2	.	TRBV5-1	CASSLEWVRGGYTF	TGCGCCAGCAGCTTGGAGTGGGTGCGGGGTGGCTACACCTTC
.	TRBJ2-5	TRBD1	TRBV15	CATSIIDPGGAETQYF	TGTGCCACCAGCATAATCGACCCAGGGGGCGCAGAGACCCAGTACTTC
.	TRBJ2-5	.	TRBV7-2	CASTSQSGGRETQYF	TGTGCCAGCACCTCTCAATCAGGGGGGAGGGAGACCCAGTACTTC
.	TRBJ2-7	.	TRBV7-2	CASSDGGTYEQYF	TGTGCCAGCAGCGACGGAGGGACCTACGAGCAGTACTTC
few	TRBJ2-3	TRBD2	TRBV10-3	CAITSTSGGGDTQYF	TGTGCCATCACGTCGACTAGCGGGGGGGGAGATACGCAGTATTTT
once	TRBJ1-2	.	TRBV15	CATSRGGGRAGYTF	TGTGCCACCAGCAGAGGGGGAGGGAGGGCTGGCTACACCTTC
few	TRBJ1-6	.	TRBV28	CASSLRKTSYNSPLHF	TGTGCCAGCAGTTTGAGGAAGACCTCCTATAATTCACCCCTCCACTTT
few	TRBJ2-1	.	TRBV27	CASTGTLNSNEQFF	TGTGCCAGCACTGGGACATTAAACAGCAATGAGCAGTTCTTC
.	TRBJ2-7	TRBD1	TRBV4-3	CASSQRQGARDEQYF	TGCGCCAGCAGCCAGCGACAGGGCGCTAGGGACGAGCAGTACTTC
.	TRBJ2-1	.	TRBV2	CASSEDSYNEQFF	TGTGCCAGCAGTGAGGACTCTTACAATGAGCAGTTCTTC
.	TRBJ1-1	.	TRBV11-2	CASSGGGNTNTEAFF	TGTGCCAGCAGCGGCGGGGGCAACACGAACACTGAAGCTTTCTTT
.	TRBJ1-2	TRBD1	TRBV4-3	CASSQDRAGGNYGYTF	TGCGCCAGCAGCCAAGATAGGGCAGGGGGGAACTATGGCTACACCTTC
.	TRBJ1-6	.	TRBV6-5	CASSYGTFYSPLHF	TGTGCCAGCAGTTACGGGACTTTCTATTCACCCCTCCACTTT
few	TRBJ2-1	.	TRBV9	CASSPRRGGGNEQFF	TGTGCCAGCAGCCCCCGTAGGGGGGGTGGGAATGAGCAGTTCTTC
.	TRBJ2-5	TRBD2	TRBV7-6	CASSGGLAGGETQYF	TGTGCCAGCAGCGGAGGACTAGCGGGGGGTGAGACCCAGTACTTC
.	TRBJ2-1	TRBD1	TRBV19	CASGPGTGGKNEQFF	TGTGCCAGTGGGCCCGGGACAGGGGGCAAAAATGAGCAGTTCTTC
few	TRBJ2-6	TRBD1	TRBV7-3	CASSSPRDRGNVNGANVLTF	TGTGCCAGCAGTTCTCCGCGGGACAGGGGCAATGTAAATGGGGCCAACGTCCTGACTTTC
few	TRBJ2-2	.	TRBV19	CASSPIGQNTGELFF	TGTGCCAGTAGCCCAATCGGACAGAACACCGGGGAGCTGTTTTTT
.	TRBJ1-5	TRBD1	TRBV19	CASSSLTGTGGHQPQHF	TGTGCCAGTAGTTCCTTAACCGGGACAGGGGGGCATCAGCCCCAGCATTTT
few	TRBJ2-7	TRBD1	TRBV9	CASSVGGTGVTYEQYF	TGTGCCAGCAGCGTAGGAGGGACAGGGGTAACCTACGAGCAGTACTTC
few	TRBJ2-2	TRBD1	TRBV5-1	CASSPTGANTGELFF	TGCGCCAGCAGCCCAACAGGGGCTAACACCGGGGAGCTGTTTTTT
many	TRBJ1-1	.	TRBV30	CAWTRGITEAFF	TGTGCCTGGACCCGGGGGATCACTGAAGCTTTCTTT
few	TRBJ2-2	.	TRBV5-4	CASRATGWGGEGELFF	TGTGCCAGCAGGGCGACCGGGTGGGGAGGAGAAGGGGAGCTGTTTTTT
.	TRBJ2-5	.	TRBV5-1	CASSPAGEETQYF	TGCGCCAGCAGCCCCGCAGGGGAAGAGACCCAGTACTTC